The 16 T cell receptor beta chains below come from one sample, sequenced in a study of identical twins. MiXCR, applied by TCRdb to the 5' RACE reads, yields one record per CDR3 protein. The table includes some 630,000 distinct CDR3 sequences, less than 9% detected once. The same sample was also studied in work on yellow fever vaccine responses in identical twins.

What was sequenced was PBMCs. The origin of the receptors is a woman younger than 30 in good health.

The chain is built from TRBV5-5 and TRBJ2-5; D might be TRBD2 (6 bases). With 3 bases removed from V and 1 base from J, the gap between germline ends came to 10 bases. This CDR3 has 14 amino acids. CDR1 is SGHKS and CDR2 is YYEKEE in the germline V gene (reference sequence). The CDR3 DNA follows: TGTGCCAGCAGCTGGGAGGCGATCCAAGAGACCCAGTACTTC. It specifies CASSWEAIQETQYF.

V usage is TRBV20-1 and J usage is TRBJ2-7, with D possibly matching TRBD2 (6 bases). CDR3 length: 12 residues. The V end was cut by 3 bases, the J end by 2 bases, with 8 bases between. CDR1 is DFQATT and CDR2 is SNEGSKA in the germline V gene (reference sequence). CDR3 DNA sequence: TGCAGTGCTAGCGGCGGGGCCTACGAGCAGTACTTC. It encodes CSASGGAYEQYF.

This clonotype was recorded a few times. The junction departs from germline at one end; a sequencing error may be responsible. The CDR3 here is CASCLETIGRRNTGELFF. Here the CDR3 DNA reads TGTGCCAGCTGTTTAGAAACAATCGGAAGAAGGAACACCGGGGAGCTGTTTTTT. This chain uses TRBV12-3 or TRBV12-4 with TRBJ2-2; D remains unclear. There are 18 residues in the CDR3.

The chain is built from TRBV5-4 and TRBJ1-6; TRBD1 might be the D (6 bases). The CDR3 contains 14 residues. V gave up 2 bases and J gave up 9 bases, with 12 bases separating them. Germline V gives CDR1 SGHNT, CDR2 YYREEE (reference sequence). CDR3 protein: CASSFGDRTSPLHF. The CDR3 DNA is TGTGCCAGCAGCTTTGGAGACAGGACTTCACCCCTCCACTTT. Supplemented by reference TRBV5-4 and TRBJ1-6, the full variable domain reads ETGVTQSPTHLIKTRGQQVTLRCSSQSGHNTVSWYQQALGQGPQFIFQYYREEENGRGNFPPRFSGLQFPNYSSELNVNALELDDSALYLCASSFGDRTSPLHFGNGTRLTVT.

The chain uses TRBV20-1 and TRBJ2-7, with 7 bases lining up with TRBD1. This CDR3 is built from 13 residues. CDR1 and CDR2 (germline): DFQATT, SNEGSKA (reference sequence). The CDR3 DNA follows: TGCAGCGCCGTCGGGACAGCTTCCTACGAGCAGTACTTC. Its translation is CSAVGTASYEQYF.

The chain has TRBV11-2 and TRBJ2-3, with 9 bases fitting TRBD1. V lost 3 bases and J lost 8; bases outside the gene matches: 15. The CDR3 has 17 amino acids. Germline assignment: CDR1 SGHAT and CDR2 FQNNGV. The CDR3 spells CASSFRPPPGQGPTQYF. CDR3 nucleotides: TGTGCCAGCAGCTTCAGACCCCCCCCGGGACAGGGACCTACGCAGTATTTT. The variable domain in full, with the rest retrieved from reference TRBV11-2 and TRBJ2-3, is EAGVAQSPRYKIIEKRQSVAFWCNPISGHATLYWYQQILGQGPKLLIQFQNNGVVDDSQLPKDRFSAERLKGVDSTLKIQPAKLEDSAVYLCASSFRPPPGQGPTQYFGPGTRLTVL.

The genes are TRBV12-3 or TRBV12-4 and TRBJ2-2; D is uncertain. CDR3 length equals 13 residues. The germline V and J ends were trimmed by 8 bases and 0 bases, with 7 bases remaining between them. The CDR3 DNA reads as TGTGCCAGCCCTTCTACGAACACCGGGGAGCTGTTTTTT. This translates into CASPSTNTGELFF.

This sequence joins TRBV2 and TRBJ2-4; 8 positions match TRBD2. This CDR3 has 15 residues. With 6 bases clipped from V and 2 bases from J, the junction kept 6 bases outside the gene matches. Germline CDR1 SNHLY, CDR2 FYNNEI. CDR3 in amino acids: CASRATSATKNIQYF. The CDR3 DNA follows: TGTGCCAGCAGGGCGACTAGCGCTACCAAAAACATTCAGTACTTC.

This sequence joins TRBV5-6 and TRBJ1-1, with a possible D match to TRBD1 (6 bases). The ends were cut back, 1 base at V and 1 base at J, with 17 bases in the middle. The CDR3 extends over 17 amino acids. Looked up from germline, CDR1 is SGHDT and CDR2 is YYEEEE. The CDR3 protein is CASSLWGAGTPNTEAFF. The CDR3 coding sequence is TGTGCCAGCAGCTTGTGGGGGGCCGGGACACCGAACACTGAAGCTTTCTTT.

The chain combines TRBV11-2 with TRBJ1-2; 8 bases are shared with TRBD1. This CDR3 comprises 13 residues. The trim removed 4 bases at V and 7 bases at J, leaving 5 bases unmatched. Per the germline V gene, CDR1 is SGHAT and CDR2 is FQNNGV. The CDR3 region is CASSSGTGFGYTF. CDR3 bases: TGTGCCAGCAGCTCCGGGACAGGTTTTGGCTACACCTTC.

The DNA for the CDR3 is TGTGCCAGCAGTGCGGGACAGGGTTCCCTCGAGCAGTACTTC. Protein: CASSAGQGSLEQYF. The chain uses TRBV2 and TRBJ2-7; TRBD1 matches 9 bases. Trimming at V came to 4 bases and at J to 6 bases, leaving 7 bases not matched to a gene. Per germline, CDR1 SNHLY and CDR2 FYNNEI. The CDR3 sequence is 14 residues long.

This clonotype was seen more than once but under ten times. The gene calls are TRBV20-1 and TRBJ2-7, with 7 positions matching TRBD2. Germline V gene lookup returns CDR1 DFQATT and CDR2 SNEGSKA (reference sequence). With V trimmed by 4 bases and J by 3 bases, 6 bases remained unmatched. This CDR3 has 13 residues. The CDR3 DNA follows: TGCAGTGCTAAAGCTAGCGGAAGCTACGAGCAGTACTTC. Protein sequence: CSAKASGSYEQYF.

This clonotype was seen repeatedly, ten times or more. This sequence joins TRBV7-7 and TRBJ2-5; 12 bases line up with TRBD1. The germline CDR1 and CDR2 sequences are SSHAT and FNYEAQ (reference sequence). J was trimmed by 0 bases and V by 5 bases; bases with no gene match: 4. The CDR3 covers 16 residues. The CDR3 region is CASSPGQGANQETQYF. The CDR3 coding sequence is TGTGCCAGCAGCCCGGGACAGGGGGCTAACCAAGAGACCCAGTACTTC.

This clonotype was found a few times. CDR3 residues: CASSYDVGQSKNYGYTF. CDR3 nucleotide sequence: TGTGCCAGCAGTTACGATGTGGGACAGTCTAAGAACTATGGCTACACCTTC. The chain employs TRBV6-5 and TRBJ1-2, with TRBD1 matching 7 bases. J lost 2 bases, V lost 2 bases, and 11 bases had no gene match. This CDR3 has 17 amino acids. Germline V CDR1 and CDR2: MNHEY, SVGAGI.

This clonotype was observed a few times. The rearrangement uses TRBV14 and TRBJ2-7; TRBD1 agrees at 8 bases. V trimming: 5 bases; J trimming: 4 bases; junction bases outside the gene matches: 4. Germline V gives CDR1 SGHDN, CDR2 FVKESK. CDR3 size: 13 residues. The CDR3 loop reads CASSVGTGYEQYV. For the CDR3, the DNA is TGTGCCAGCAGCGTGGGGACAGGATACGAGCAGTACGTC.

This clonotype was picked up a small number of times. The chain has TRBV7-2 and TRBJ2-3, with 9 bases lining up with TRBD2. The V and J ends lost 6 bases and 0 bases, in that order; junction bases with no gene match: 7. From germline, CDR1 is SGHTA and CDR2 FQGNSA. This CDR3 has 16 amino acids. The CDR3, as DNA: TGTGCCAGCAGTTTTAGCGGGGGCAGAAGCACAGATACGCAGTATTTT. This gives the protein CASSFSGGRSTDTQYF. Combining the CDR3 with reference TRBV7-2 and TRBJ2-3 gives the whole variable domain GAGVSQSPSNKVTEKGKDVELRCDPISGHTALYWYRQSLGQGLEFLIYFQGNSAPDKSGLPSDRFSAERTGGSVSTLTIQRTQQEDSAVYLCASSFSGGRSTDTQYFGPGTRLTVL.